Detailed here is one TCR beta chain. Its antigen is still unknown. The data belong to a study of Ad26.COV2.S vaccination and SARS-CoV-2 variants. Study-level information: Intramuscular Ad26.COV2.S at 5x10^10 or 1x10^11 viral particles.

Measured with immunoSEQ multiplex PCR; TCRdb has only the in-frame clones, and not every one. The profile shows approximately 410,000 clones, 92% of them singletons. Sample treatment: about 20 received Ad26.COV2.S at low or high dose, single or two shots; 5 received placebo; per-sample allocation not given. Material that was analyzed had been drawn on day 63 after the first vaccine or placebo injection. Germline CDR1 and CDR2: SGDLS and YYNGEE. V lost 2 bases and J lost 0, with 20 bases in between. The CDR3 consists of 18 residues. Study-wide results and caveats: Reported post-vaccination CD8+ and CD4+ T cell responses to spike showed substantial breadth.

The chain carries TRBV9 and TRBJ2-5; D possibly corresponds to TRBD2 (7 bases). Specimen: peripheral blood, collected in a trial of Ad26.COV2.S vaccine versus placebo. This TCR was sampled from a person between 18 and 60 years old who received the Ad26.COV2.S COVID-19 vaccine or a placebo. CDR3 sequence reads: CASSVGRGGRRYQETQYF. CDR3 nucleotides: TGTGCCAGCAGCGTTGGAAGGGGGGGCCGAAGATACCAAGAGACCCAGTACTTC.